A single sample gave rise to the 24 T cell receptor beta chains below, sequenced in a study of blood T cell repertoires in COVID-19. This table comes from immunoSEQ multiplex PCR, and its TCRdb copy is limited to in-frame clones, with some not included. This sample has under 250,000 clones, with approximately 86% found just once. The source material was peripheral blood. The source is a woman between 55 and 75 years old who had recovered from COVID-19.

The chain couples TRBV3-1 (or the pseudogene TRBV3-2) to TRBJ2-3; 8 bases are shared with TRBD2. CDR3 length equals 15 residues. Germline trimming cut 1 base from V and 3 bases from J; bases unmatched to any gene: 3. Germline CDR1 and CDR2: LGHDT and YNNKEL (reference sequence). The CDR3 sequence is CASSQGLARTDTQYF. DNA of the CDR3: TGTGCCAGCAGCCAAGGACTAGCGCGGACAGATACGCAGTATTTT.

This chain uses TRBV3-1 (or the pseudogene TRBV3-2) with TRBJ1-2; TRBD1 is a possible D gene (5 bases). V was pared by 1 base and J by 2 bases, with 11 bases between. The CDR3 runs 15 residues. Germline loops: CDR1 LGHDT, CDR2 YNNKEL (reference sequence). The CDR3 reads CASSQGGGVNYGYTF. In DNA form, the CDR3 reads TGTGCCAGCAGCCAAGGTGGAGGGGTCAACTATGGCTACACCTTC.

The chain couples TRBV4-3 to TRBJ2-7; 8 nucleotides agree with TRBD1. CDR1 and CDR2 (germline): LGHNA, YSLEER. Trimming removed 0 bases from V and 6 bases from J; junction bases left unmatched: 16. The CDR3 runs 18 residues. DNA for the CDR3: TGCGCCAGCAGCCAAGATGGCCCGTCAGGGGGCTCCGGCGGCGAGCAGTACTTC. As protein: CASSQDGPSGGSGGEQYF.

CDR3 bases: TGTGCCAGCAGCTTCGGCGGGGCTGGGACAGATACGCAGTATTTT. It is translated as CASSFGGAGTDTQYF. The V call is TRBV7-2, the J call TRBJ2-3, with a tentative D call TRBD2 (6 bases). Trimming removed 3 bases from V and 3 bases from J, with 13 bases in between. The CDR3 has 15 residues. Germline loops: CDR1 SGHTA, CDR2 FQGNSA.

In this sample, this clone turned up many times. The V gene is TRBV6-5, the J gene TRBJ2-7; TRBD1 aligns across 8 bases. This CDR3 region has 14 residues. J was trimmed by 1 base and V by 10 bases; bases with no gene match: 9. The germline CDR1 and CDR2 sequences are MNHEY and SVGAGI. CDR3 amino acids: CATQLRQGSYEQYF. In DNA form, the CDR3 reads TGTGCCACCCAACTTCGACAGGGGTCCTACGAGCAGTACTTC.

The chain joins TRBV20-1 to TRBJ2-7; D uncertain. The germline gives CDR1 DFQATT, CDR2 SNEGSKA (reference sequence). Deletions cut 3 bases from V and 3 bases from J, with 3 bases between. The CDR3 is 10 residues long. The CDR3 DNA is TGCAGTGCTAGCCGCTACGAGCAGTACTTC. Residues: CSASRYEQYF.

This chain joins TRBV11-1 and TRBJ1-1; TRBD1 is a possible D gene (5 bases). Germline V gene data show CDR1 as SGHAT and CDR2 as FQDESV (reference sequence). V lost 1 base to trimming and J lost 7 bases, with 16 bases between them. The CDR3 sequence is 15 residues long. The CDR3 reads CASSLDWAKGLEAFF. The CDR3 nucleotides read TGTGCCAGCAGCTTAGATTGGGCAAAGGGACTTGAAGCTTTCTTT.

The chain couples TRBV3-1 (or the pseudogene TRBV3-2) to TRBJ2-7; 10 positions match TRBD1. Germline values: CDR1 LGHDT, CDR2 YNNKEL (reference sequence). The CDR3 contains 15 residues. V dropped 5 bases and J dropped 7; count of bases not matched to a gene: 11. The CDR3 here is CASSFPGQGREEQYF. The DNA of the CDR3 is TGTGCCAGCAGCTTCCCGGGACAGGGGAGAGAGGAGCAGTACTTC.

This clone was detected only once. The chain joins TRBV11-3 to TRBJ2-7, with D unresolved. The CDR3 is 14 amino acids. Germline CDR1 SGHNT, CDR2 YENEEA. Trimming pared 2 bases from V and 0 bases from J, leaving 8 bases between. The CDR3 here is CASSLSGSSYEQYF. The CDR3 nucleotides read TGTGCCAGCAGCTTATCTGGCAGCTCCTACGAGCAGTACTTC.

This chain connects TRBV7-6 to TRBJ2-7; D is perhaps TRBD1 (5 bases). The CDR3 length is 14 residues. The V end was cut by 1 base, the J end by 6 bases, with 13 bases between. CDR1 and CDR2 (germline): SGHVS, FNYEAQ. The CDR3 reads CASSLEVVGREQYF. The CDR3 DNA is TGTGCCAGCAGCTTAGAGGTAGTGGGGCGCGAGCAGTACTTC.

The rearrangement links TRBV7-9 to TRBJ1-2; TRBD1 aligns across 9 bases. The CDR3 covers 14 residues. Trimming removed 1 base from V and 7 bases from J; junction bases left unmatched: 4. The V gene's germline CDR1 is SEHNR and CDR2 FQNEAQ (reference sequence). In DNA, the CDR3 is TGTGCCAGCAGCTTAGGGGACAGGGTCGCTGGCTACACCTTC. The encoded protein is CASSLGDRVAGYTF.

For the CDR3, the DNA is TGTGCCAGCAGCTTGTTGTCAGGGTCTGGCTATGGCTACACCTTC. It specifies CASSLLSGSGYGYTF. The chain uses TRBV5-8 and TRBJ1-2, with D maybe TRBD1 (5 bases). This CDR3 is 15 amino acids long. Per the germline V gene, CDR1 is SGHTS and CDR2 is YDEGEE. Trimming shortened V by 1 base and J by 4 bases, and 14 bases separated the two germline ends. Using reference TRBV5-8 and TRBJ1-2 for the parts outside the CDR3, the full variable domain is EAGVTQSPTHLIKTRGQQATLRCSPISGHTSVYWYQQALGLGLQFLLWYDEGEERNRGNFPPRFSGRQFPNYSSELNVNALELEDSALYLCASSLLSGSGYGYTFGSGTRLTVV.

The genes are TRBV5-1 and TRBJ2-3; D is unclear. The CDR3 length is 13 residues. Trimming pared 0 bases from V and 4 bases from J, leaving 6 bases between. Germline values: CDR1 SGHRS, CDR2 YFSETQ. The CDR3 DNA is TGCGCCAGCAGCTTGGGGGCATCAGATACGCAGTATTTT. Translating it yields CASSLGASDTQYF.

The chain links TRBV28 to TRBJ1-5; 12 bases align to TRBD1. With V trimmed by 3 bases and J by 7 bases, 4 bases remained unmatched. The CDR3 has 15 residues. Germline loops: CDR1 MDHEN, CDR2 SYDVKM. The CDR3 sequence: CASSFGDRGLQPQHF. As DNA, the CDR3 is TGTGCCAGCAGTTTCGGGGACAGGGGGCTGCAGCCCCAGCATTTT.

This sequence joins TRBV29-1 and TRBJ2-3; D possibly corresponds to TRBD2 (6 bases). Germline V lookup: CDR1 SQVTM, CDR2 ANQGSEA. The CDR3 runs 11 residues. V was trimmed by 8 bases and J by 7 bases, leaving 13 bases between them. The CDR3 region is CSKKEGNTQYF. CDR3 DNA sequence: TGCAGCAAAAAGGAGGGGAATACGCAGTATTTT.

The rearrangement links TRBV5-8 to TRBJ2-1; D is undetermined. Germline-derived CDR1 and CDR2 are SGHTS and YDEGEE. V was cut by 1 base and J by 6 bases, with 11 bases left in between. The CDR3 runs to 14 residues. The CDR3 loop reads CASSLSGSRNEQFF. CDR3 bases: TGTGCCAGCAGCTTGTCGGGTAGTCGCAATGAGCAGTTCTTC.

This rearrangement joins TRBV7-2 to TRBJ2-5; D is possibly TRBD2 (5 bases). This CDR3 contains 16 residues. Per the germline V gene, CDR1 is SGHTA and CDR2 is FQGNSA. The germline V and J ends were trimmed by 5 bases and 5 bases, with 21 bases remaining between them. In nucleotides, the CDR3 is TGTGCCAGCAGCGTCGGCCCAAGGTCGGGGAGTGAGACCCAGTACTTC. Amino acids: CASSVGPRSGSETQYF.

The chain uses TRBV6-5 and TRBJ2-3; no firm D call. There are 12 residues in the CDR3. Germline V gene lookup returns CDR1 MNHEY and CDR2 SVGAGI. Trimming left V 6 bases short and J 1 base short, with 5 bases between. The CDR3 region has the DNA TGTGCCAGCAGGGCGGGCACAGATACGCAGTATTTT. Translating gives CASRAGTDTQYF.

The chain recombines TRBV28 with TRBJ1-2; weak D call: TRBD1 (5 bases). CDR1 and CDR2 (germline): MDHEN, SYDVKM. CDR3 length equals 14 residues. V gave up 5 bases and J gave up 8 bases, with 18 bases separating them. CDR3 residues: CASSGAPGLRGYTF. As DNA, the CDR3 is TGTGCCAGCAGTGGGGCACCAGGGCTCCGCGGCTACACCTTC.

V usage is TRBV6-5 and J usage is TRBJ2-3; no clear D. Germline values: CDR1 MNHEY, CDR2 SVGAGI. V was cut by 0 bases and J by 0 bases, with 10 bases left in between. The CDR3 sequence is 16 residues long. CDR3 in DNA: TGTGCCAGCAGTTACTCGATAGGAGAGAGCACAGATACGCAGTATTTT. It specifies CASSYSIGESTDTQYF.

The chain carries TRBV3-1 (or the pseudogene TRBV3-2) and TRBJ2-3; 8 bases are a match to TRBD2. In germline, CDR1 is LGHDT, CDR2 YNNKEL (reference sequence). Losses at the gene ends were 4 bases for V and 3 bases for J; bases not matched to a gene: 9. The CDR3 spans 16 residues. The CDR3 coding sequence is TGTGCCAGCAGCCGGCGGGGGGCGTCCGCTACAGATACGCAGTATTTT. This encodes CASSRRGASATDTQYF.

The rearrangement uses TRBV9 and TRBJ2-1, with 10 positions matching TRBD2. CDR1 is SGDLS and CDR2 is YYNGEE in the germline V gene. J lost 5 bases, V lost 4 bases, and 6 bases had no gene match. This CDR3 region has 15 residues. The CDR3 protein is CASSPLAGANNEQFF. CDR3 sequence (DNA): TGTGCCAGCAGCCCGCTAGCGGGGGCCAACAATGAGCAGTTCTTC.

The chain couples TRBV6-6 to TRBJ2-2; D is unclear. This CDR3 contains 14 residues. The V and J ends lost 6 bases and 3 bases respectively, with 11 bases between them. CDR1 is MNHNY and CDR2 is SVGAGI in the germline V gene (reference sequence). The CDR3 coding sequence is TGTGCCAGCAGGATTGGCCTTCACACCGGGGAGCTGTTTTTT. It encodes CASRIGLHTGELFF.

The chain has TRBV29-1 and TRBJ1-1; D is possibly TRBD1 (6 bases). The germline V gene encodes CDR1 SQVTM and CDR2 ANQGSEA. Between the trimmed V and J ends, which lost 3 bases and 1 base, there was a span of 9 bases. The CDR3 length is 13 residues. The CDR3 reads CSVDRGANTEAFF. The CDR3 DNA reads TGCAGCGTTGATCGGGGGGCGAACACTGAAGCTTTCTTT.